The 32 T cell receptor beta chains given below trace back to one sample, sequenced in a study of blood T cell repertoires in COVID-19. Only in-frame clones appear in the TCRdb table, and some are missing; sequencing was by immunoSEQ multiplex PCR. Among about 68,000 clones, roughly 90% were seen once, and the ten largest hold about 7%. Sequenced input: peripheral blood. The receptors derive from a man in his forties with COVID-19, enrolled during active disease.

The CDR3 reads CSVEYRDEQFF. The CDR3 nucleotides are TGCAGCGTTGAATATCGGGATGAGCAGTTCTTC. V is TRBV29-1 and J is TRBJ2-1; D is uncertain. Looked up from germline, CDR1 is SQVTM and CDR2 is ANQGSEA. Trimming removed 2 bases at V and 8 bases at J, with 7 bases between. This CDR3 comprises 11 residues.

V usage is TRBV20-1 and J usage is TRBJ2-3; D uncertain. Trimming took 3 bases from V and 5 from J, leaving 12 bases between them. This CDR3 contains 13 residues. The germline gives CDR1 DFQATT, CDR2 SNEGSKA (reference sequence). CDR3 in amino acids: CSASSRMKDTQYF. The CDR3 DNA reads TGCAGTGCTAGTTCTAGGATGAAAGATACGCAGTATTTT.

This chain uses TRBV2 with TRBJ2-1, with 15 bases fitting TRBD2. The CDR3 sequence is 15 residues long. Germline CDR1 is SNHLY and CDR2 is FYNNEI. After removal of 7 bases from V and 8 bases from J, the junction contained 6 bases not matched to a gene. CDR3 coding DNA: TGTGCCAGCAAGAGGACTAGCGGGGGGGCCGATGAGCAGTTCTTC. Encoded protein: CASKRTSGGADEQFF.

V and J are TRBV5-4 and TRBJ2-7; 7 bases line up with TRBD1. The CDR3 is 15 amino acids. Trimming cost V 4 bases and J 2 bases; bases outside gene matches: 9. CDR1 and CDR2 (germline): SGHNT, YYREEE (reference sequence). CDR3 in amino acids: CASSVAGTATYEQYF. The CDR3 DNA reads TGTGCCAGCAGCGTAGCCGGGACAGCTACCTACGAGCAGTACTTC.

The chain couples TRBV28 to TRBJ2-3; perhaps TRBD1 as D (6 bases). Germline loops: CDR1 MDHEN, CDR2 SYDVKM. This CDR3 has 14 amino acids. Between the trimmed V and J ends, which lost 8 bases and 2 bases, there was a span of 14 bases. The DNA for the CDR3 is TGTGCCAGCTCGGACAGCGCGAACACAGATACGCAGTATTTT. It yields the protein CASSDSANTDTQYF.

This rearrangement joins TRBV18 to TRBJ2-7, with D hard to call. Germline-derived CDR1 and CDR2 are KGHSH and LQKENI. V was cut by 1 base and J by 0 bases, with 13 bases left in between. The CDR3 consists of 16 residues. The CDR3 nucleotides read TGTGCCAGCTCACCACTGACTTACCAGAGCTCCTACGAGCAGTACTTC. This translates into CASSPLTYQSSYEQYF.

The rearrangement joins TRBV7-8 to TRBJ2-7; 8 bases are shared with TRBD1. V was pared by 4 bases and J by 7 bases, with 9 bases of the junction left unmatched. This CDR3 is 14 amino acids long. Germline V gives CDR1 SGHVS, CDR2 FQNEAQ. The CDR3 region is CASSSGTGLGEQYF. CDR3 DNA: TGTGCCAGCAGCTCCGGGACAGGCCTGGGGGAGCAGTACTTC.

The chain carries TRBV7-9 and TRBJ2-1, with 9 nucleotides matching TRBD1. Germline values: CDR1 SEHNR, CDR2 FQNEAQ (reference sequence). Losses at the gene ends were 4 bases for V and 15 bases for J; bases not matched to a gene: 7. The CDR3 is made up of 12 amino acids. CDR3 bases: TGTGCCAGCAGCTCCGAGGACAGGGGCCTGTTCTTC. Translated: CASSSEDRGLFF.

J is TRBJ1-2 and V is TRBV30, with 11 bases identical to TRBD1. Per germline, CDR1 GTSNPN and CDR2 SVGIG (reference sequence). There are 16 residues in the CDR3. With 3 bases clipped from V and 6 bases from J, the junction kept 12 bases outside the gene matches. The CDR3 reads CAWRPGQGDRGDGYTF. The CDR3 bases are TGTGCCTGGAGGCCGGGACAGGGGGACCGTGGGGATGGCTACACCTTC.

This chain uses TRBV5-4 with TRBJ2-1; 14 nucleotides align to TRBD2. With 4 bases clipped from V and 7 bases from J, the junction kept 4 bases outside the gene matches. This CDR3 is 15 amino acids long. Germline CDR1 and CDR2: SGHNT and YYREEE (reference sequence). CDR3 in DNA: TGTGCCAGCAGCCAGACTAGCGGGGGGGGAAATGAGCAGTTCTTC. It codes for CASSQTSGGGNEQFF.

In DNA form, the CDR3 reads TGTGCCAGCAGTTCCCAGGACAGGGCCGGAGAGACCCAGTACTTC. It specifies CASSSQDRAGETQYF. This chain uses TRBV28 with TRBJ2-5; 8 bases agree with TRBD1. CDR1 and CDR2 (germline): MDHEN, SYDVKM. The CDR3 is made up of 15 amino acids. Losses at the gene ends were 4 bases for V and 4 bases for J; bases not matched to a gene: 8.

The chain has TRBV5-1 and TRBJ2-3; 13 bases fit TRBD2. The CDR3 totals 17 residues. CDR1 and CDR2 (germline): SGHRS, YFSETQ. The trim removed 4 bases at V and 3 bases at J, leaving 8 bases unmatched. The CDR3 DNA follows: TGCGCCAGCAGCCTCCGGACTAGCGGGGGTAGGACAGATACGCAGTATTTT. It translates to CASSLRTSGGRTDTQYF.

This clone was counted between two and nine times. The rearrangement links TRBV5-4 to TRBJ1-1; D remains ambiguous. The length of the CDR3 is 14 residues. Trimming shortened V by 1 base and J by 4 bases, and 11 bases separated the two germline ends. The germline gives CDR1 SGHNT, CDR2 YYREEE (reference sequence). The CDR3 sequence is CASSLTVSSTEAFF. Written as DNA, the CDR3 is TGTGCCAGCAGCTTGACAGTCTCCTCCACTGAAGCTTTCTTT.

The chain has TRBV3-1 (or the pseudogene TRBV3-2) and TRBJ2-5; TRBD2 agrees at 8 bases. V shed 0 bases and J 5 bases; nucleotides not matched to a gene: 5. The CDR3 has 15 amino acids. Germline CDR1 is LGHDT and CDR2 is YNNKEL (reference sequence). CDR3 region: CASSQDLASGETQYF. The CDR3 nucleotides read TGTGCCAGCAGCCAAGATTTGGCTAGCGGGGAGACCCAGTACTTC.

The chain has TRBV6-5 and TRBJ1-3; a possible D gene is TRBD1 (6 bases). V shed 0 bases and J shed 1 base, with 10 bases lying between them. Germline CDR1 is MNHEY and CDR2 is SVGAGI. The CDR3 sequence is 16 residues long. CDR3 region: CASSYSGQGSGNTIYF. The CDR3 DNA follows: TGTGCCAGCAGTTACTCCGGGCAGGGGTCTGGAAACACCATATATTTT.

The CDR3 DNA reads as TGCGCCAGCACCTCGGGACAGCCCTCCTACGAGCAGTACTTC. Its translation: CASTSGQPSYEQYF. The chain recombines TRBV5-1 with TRBJ2-7; 7 nucleotides match TRBD1. The CDR3 extends over 14 amino acids. The V gene's germline CDR1 is SGHRS and CDR2 YFSETQ. Trimming cost V 6 bases and J 0 bases; bases outside gene matches: 6.

V usage is TRBV12-3 or TRBV12-4 and J usage is TRBJ1-5, with unresolved D. This CDR3 spans 13 amino acids. The V and J ends lost 3 bases and 4 bases respectively, with 7 bases between them. The CDR3, as DNA: TGTGCCAGCAGTTTGAGGTTGAATCAGCCCCAGCATTTT. Protein product: CASSLRLNQPQHF.

The chain has TRBV6-6 and TRBJ2-5, with 7 bases matching TRBD2. The CDR3 length is 13 residues. V lost 6 bases to trimming and J lost 2 bases; unmatched junction nucleotides: 3. The germline V gene has CDR1 MNHNY and CDR2 SVGAGI (reference sequence). The CDR3 sequence is CASRQLAQETQYF. CDR3 coding DNA: TGTGCCAGCAGACAACTAGCGCAAGAGACCCAGTACTTC.

The chain couples TRBV5-1 to TRBJ2-1; TRBD2 matches at 13 bases. There are 14 residues in the CDR3. V shed 7 bases, J shed 4 bases, and the junction held 2 bases outside the gene matches. Germline V gives CDR1 SGHRS, CDR2 YFSETQ. In nucleotides, the CDR3 is TGCGCCAGCGGACTAGCGGGGGAATACAATGAGCAGTTCTTC. Its translation: CASGLAGEYNEQFF.

The chain links TRBV18 to TRBJ2-3, with 12 nucleotides matching TRBD2. V lost 4 bases to trimming and J lost 0 bases; unmatched junction nucleotides: 8. Germline CDR1 and CDR2: KGHSH and LQKENI. The CDR3 totals 18 residues. The CDR3 reads CASSLTSGGLVSTDTQYF. CDR3 nucleotides: TGTGCCAGCTCACTGACTAGCGGGGGCCTCGTGAGCACAGATACGCAGTATTTT.

The CDR3, as DNA: TGTGCCTGGAGTGTAAGTCTTCTTCGGGGCTACACCTTC. Amino acid sequence: CAWSVSLLRGYTF. This rearrangement joins TRBV30 to TRBJ1-2; no firm D call. Deletions cut 0 bases from V and 8 bases from J, with 13 bases between. Germline-derived CDR1 and CDR2 are GTSNPN and SVGIG (reference sequence). The CDR3 has 13 amino acids.

The V gene is TRBV7-9, the J gene TRBJ1-2; perhaps TRBD1 as D (5 bases). Trimming pared 5 bases from V and 7 bases from J, leaving 17 bases between. The CDR3 spans 14 residues. Germline V gene sequence: CDR1 SEHNR, CDR2 FQNEAQ (reference sequence). CDR3 coding DNA: TGTGCCAGCAGCGACCGGGACTTGGACTCTGGCTACACCTTC. Translation gives CASSDRDLDSGYTF.

The rearrangement links TRBV19 to TRBJ1-2, with 7 bases aligning to TRBD1. Germline V gives CDR1 LNHDA, CDR2 SQIVND (reference sequence). With V trimmed by 5 bases and J by 8 bases, 14 bases remained unmatched. The CDR3 is made up of 15 amino acids. CDR3: CASSRTGTVVSGYTF. The CDR3 DNA sequence: TGTGCCAGTAGTCGGACCGGGACAGTTGTTTCCGGCTACACCTTC.

The rearrangement links TRBV11-2 to TRBJ2-3; D is unclear. Germline assignment: CDR1 SGHAT and CDR2 FQNNGV. Deletions cut 2 bases from V and 3 bases from J, with 15 bases between. This CDR3 region has 16 residues. The CDR3 spells CASSLSPSGGTDTQYF. For the CDR3, the DNA is TGTGCCAGCAGCTTATCCCCCTCGGGTGGTACAGATACGCAGTATTTT.

This clone was observed once. J is TRBJ2-1 and V is TRBV5-1; 8 nucleotides align to TRBD2. Germline CDR1 is SGHRS and CDR2 is YFSETQ. The CDR3 runs to 17 residues. Trimming at V came to 1 base and at J to 0 bases, leaving 6 bases not matched to a gene. CDR3 nucleotide sequence: TGCGCCAGCAGCTTGATGGCGGGGGGAAACTCCTACAATGAGCAGTTCTTC. Its protein product is CASSLMAGGNSYNEQFF.

This sequence joins TRBV7-9 and TRBJ1-2; D is uncertain. Germline CDR1 reads SEHNR; CDR2 reads FQNEAQ (reference sequence). V was clipped by 4 bases and J by 6 bases, with 6 bases between them. The CDR3 totals 11 residues. CDR3 bases: TGTGCCAGCAGCTGGCGGGATGGCTACACCTTC. It specifies CASSWRDGYTF.

The chain joins TRBV5-4 to TRBJ2-7; TRBD1 is a possible D gene (6 bases). Germline V CDR1 and CDR2: SGHNT, YYREEE (reference sequence). V dropped 4 bases and J dropped 0 bases, with 14 bases sitting between them. The CDR3 has 15 residues. This chain's CDR3 is CASSRQGPTSYEQYF. For the CDR3, the DNA is TGTGCCAGCAGCCGGCAGGGGCCCACCTCCTACGAGCAGTACTTC.

The chain links TRBV2 to TRBJ1-5; D possibly corresponds to TRBD1 (5 bases). The germline V gene encodes CDR1 SNHLY and CDR2 FYNNEI. Trimming stripped 6 bases from V and 6 bases from J, with 15 bases between. The CDR3 extends over 14 amino acids. The CDR3 loop reads CASSVAQGGQPQHF. The CDR3 DNA sequence: TGTGCCAGCAGCGTGGCCCAGGGAGGTCAGCCCCAGCATTTT.

Here the CDR3 reads CATSREPPRWIGGGYEQYF. CDR3 DNA sequence: TGTGCCACCAGCAGAGAGCCCCCACGCTGGATAGGGGGTGGCTACGAGCAGTACTTC. The chain has TRBV15 and TRBJ2-7, with D perhaps matching TRBD1 (6 bases). Germline CDR1 LNHNV, CDR2 YYDKDF (reference sequence). The CDR3 is 19 amino acids. V was cut by 0 bases and J by 3 bases, with 24 bases left in between.

The chain joins TRBV30 to TRBJ2-1; TRBD1 is a possible D gene (6 bases). This CDR3 spans 14 amino acids. Germline V gene lookup returns CDR1 GTSNPN and CDR2 SVGIG (reference sequence). V dropped 4 bases and J dropped 10 bases, with 20 bases sitting between them. The CDR3 sequence is CAWNRVRTKDEQFF. The CDR3 DNA sequence: TGTGCCTGGAACAGGGTCAGGACCAAAGACGAGCAGTTCTTC.

V usage is TRBV2 and J usage is TRBJ1-2, with 7 positions matching TRBD1. V shed 1 base, J shed 7 bases, and the junction held 9 bases outside the gene matches. Germline V gives CDR1 SNHLY, CDR2 FYNNEI. CDR3 length equals 15 residues. DNA for the CDR3: TGTGCCAGCAGTGAAGGGGCAGGGGGGTTCTTTGGCTACACCTTC. It codes for CASSEGAGGFFGYTF.

This rearrangement joins TRBV12-3 or TRBV12-4 to TRBJ2-1; a possible D gene is TRBD2 (6 bases). The CDR3 consists of 11 residues. V gave up 5 bases and J gave up 9 bases, with 8 bases separating them. CDR3 residues: CASSRLGEQFF. The DNA for the CDR3 is TGTGCCAGCAGTCGACTAGGTGAGCAGTTCTTC.